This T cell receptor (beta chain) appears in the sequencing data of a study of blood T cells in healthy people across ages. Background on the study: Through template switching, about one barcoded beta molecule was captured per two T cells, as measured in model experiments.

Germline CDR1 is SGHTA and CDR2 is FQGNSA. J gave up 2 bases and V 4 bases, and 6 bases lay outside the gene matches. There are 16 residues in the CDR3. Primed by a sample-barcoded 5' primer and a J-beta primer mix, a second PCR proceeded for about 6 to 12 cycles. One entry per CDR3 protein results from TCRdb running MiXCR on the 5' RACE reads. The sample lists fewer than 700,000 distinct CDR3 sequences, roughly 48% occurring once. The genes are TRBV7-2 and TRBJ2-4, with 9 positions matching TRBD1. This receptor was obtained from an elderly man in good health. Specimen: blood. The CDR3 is CASSYRQGGTKNIQYF. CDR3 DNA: TGTGCCAGCAGCTACCGACAGGGGGGGACCAAAAACATTCAGTACTTC.